Shown below are 19 T cell receptor beta chains from a single sample sequenced in a study of cytomegalovirus exposure and HLA in healthy donors. The PCR used 60 Vbeta and 13 Jbeta primers. Using immunoSEQ multiplex PCR, the repertoire was profiled, and TCRdb retains in-frame clones only, with some absent. The table has about 140,000 clones, 76% seen once. Sequenced material: PBMCs. Source of these receptors: a female donor in good health and CMV-seropositive.

The chain links TRBV30 to TRBJ1-4; TRBD1 is a possible D gene (6 bases). The CDR3 covers 16 residues. Germline lookup yields CDR1 GTSNPN and CDR2 SVGIG (reference sequence). Deletions cut 4 bases from V and 3 bases from J, with 18 bases between. The CDR3 spells CAWKLRQGYPNEKLFF. As DNA, the CDR3 is TGTGCCTGGAAGCTTAGGCAGGGGTATCCTAATGAAAAACTGTTTTTT.

This clone was seen once. The chain combines TRBV6-5 with TRBJ1-5, with TRBD1 as a possible D gene (6 bases). V was trimmed by 4 bases and J by 1 base, leaving 14 bases between them. This CDR3 region has 16 residues. Per the germline V gene, CDR1 is MNHEY and CDR2 is SVGAGI. This CDR3 is CASSLGQIQSNQPQHF. The CDR3 DNA reads as TGTGCCAGCAGTTTAGGACAGATTCAAAGCAATCAGCCCCAGCATTTT.

The chain couples TRBV2 to TRBJ2-3; the D gene is possibly TRBD2 (6 bases). Trimming left V 0 bases short and J 0 bases short, with 10 bases between. CDR1 and CDR2 (germline): SNHLY, FYNNEI. This CDR3 is built from 16 residues. CDR3 in amino acids: CASSEAWAGSTDTQYF. The CDR3 coding sequence is TGTGCCAGCAGTGAAGCGTGGGCGGGGAGCACAGATACGCAGTATTTT. Full variable domain (remainder filled in from reference TRBV2 and TRBJ2-3): EPEVTQTPSHQVTQMGQEVILRCVPISNHLYFYWYRQILGQKVEFLVSFYNNEISEKSEIFDDQFSVERPDGSNFTLKIRSTKLEDSAMYFCASSEAWAGSTDTQYFGPGTRLTVL.

The chain recombines TRBV7-9 with TRBJ2-1, with 10 bases fitting TRBD2. J gave up 6 bases and V 6 bases, and 8 bases lay outside the gene matches. This CDR3 spans 15 amino acids. The V gene's germline CDR1 is SEHNR and CDR2 FQNEAQ (reference sequence). The CDR3 spells CASSPTSGKGNEQFF. CDR3 sequence (DNA): TGTGCCAGCAGTCCCACTAGCGGGAAGGGCAATGAGCAGTTCTTC.

This chain links TRBV9 with TRBJ2-4; no reliable D call. This CDR3 is 13 amino acids long. Germline V gives CDR1 SGDLS, CDR2 YYNGEE. V lost 0 bases to trimming and J lost 8 bases, with 9 bases between them. CDR3 sequence: CASSVDALDIQYF. The CDR3 region has the DNA TGTGCCAGCAGCGTAGATGCACTGGACATTCAGTACTTC.

J is TRBJ2-4 and V is TRBV11-2; TRBD2 matches 10 bases. This CDR3 region has 19 residues. Germline CDR1 SGHAT, CDR2 FQNNGV. Unmatched junction bases numbered 9, after V lost 1 base and J lost 0 bases. The CDR3 DNA sequence: TGTGCCAGCAGCTTAGTAGTCACTAGCGGGGAACTAGCCAAAAACATTCAGTACTTC. Amino acid sequence: CASSLVVTSGELAKNIQYF.

The chain links TRBV7-9 to TRBJ1-2; weak D call: TRBD1 (5 bases). This CDR3 spans 15 amino acids. The germline CDR1 and CDR2 sequences are SEHNR and FQNEAQ (reference sequence). V shed 7 bases and J shed 10 bases, with 25 bases lying between them. This chain's CDR3 is CASTMAGEPVPYYTF. The CDR3 DNA reads TGTGCCAGCACTATGGCGGGGGAGCCGGTTCCCTACTACACCTTC.

The chain links TRBV5-1 to TRBJ2-5; D unclear. The V end was cut by 2 bases, the J end by 1 base, with 6 bases between. Germline V gene sequence: CDR1 SGHRS, CDR2 YFSETQ. The CDR3 runs 13 residues. The CDR3 region is CASSFNSQETQYF. CDR3 coding DNA: TGCGCCAGCAGCTTCAACAGCCAAGAGACCCAGTACTTC. The variable domain in full, with the rest retrieved from reference TRBV5-1 and TRBJ2-5, is KAGVTQTPRYLIKTRGQQVTLSCSPISGHRSVSWYQQTPGQGLQFLFEYFSETQRNKGNFPGRFSGRQFSNSRSEMNVSTLELGDSALYLCASSFNSQETQYFGPGTRLLVL.

The chain recombines TRBV7-9 with TRBJ1-5, with 8 bases that match TRBD1. V lost 5 bases, J lost 9 bases, and 9 bases stayed unmatched. Per the germline V gene, CDR1 is SEHNR and CDR2 is FQNEAQ (reference sequence). This CDR3 is 14 amino acids long. CDR3 in DNA: TGTGCCAGCAGCCCCCAGGGGGCGGAGGGGCCCCAGCATTTT. Translated, it gives CASSPQGAEGPQHF.

The chain recombines TRBV6-1 with TRBJ2-5; no reliable D call. V was clipped by 0 bases and J by 0 bases, with 8 bases between them. Germline V gene sequence: CDR1 MNHNS, CDR2 SASEGT. This CDR3 has 15 amino acids. CDR3 DNA: TGTGCCAGCAGTGAAGCGCCCAGGAACCAAGAGACCCAGTACTTC. This translates into CASSEAPRNQETQYF.

The chain couples TRBV27 to TRBJ2-5; D is uncertain. The ends were cut back, 5 bases at V and 3 bases at J, with 10 bases in the middle. The CDR3 length is 13 residues. The germline gives CDR1 MNHEY, CDR2 SMNVEV (reference sequence). The CDR3 reads CASSPHTKETQYF. Written as DNA, the CDR3 is TGTGCCAGCAGTCCCCACACAAAAGAGACCCAGTACTTC.

This clone was observed a single time. The rearrangement uses TRBV7-2 and TRBJ2-4; 7 bases are a match to TRBD2. Per the germline V gene, CDR1 is SGHTA and CDR2 is FQGNSA. The CDR3 loop spans 14 amino acids. V dropped 1 base and J dropped 6; count of bases not matched to a gene: 3. The DNA for the CDR3 is TGTGCCAGCAGCTTAGGGGGGGGAGGAAACATTCAGTACTTC. As protein: CASSLGGGGNIQYF. Based on the CDR3 plus reference TRBV7-2 and TRBJ2-4, the full variable domain is GAGVSQSPSNKVTEKGKDVELRCDPISGHTALYWYRQSLGQGLEFLIYFQGNSAPDKSGLPSDRFSAERTGGSVSTLTIQRTQQEDSAVYLCASSLGGGGNIQYFGAGTRLSVL.

This rearrangement joins TRBV29-1 to TRBJ2-1, with 9 bases aligning to TRBD2. The CDR3 is 14 residues long. CDR1 is SQVTM and CDR2 is ANQGSEA in the germline V gene. V gave up 8 bases and J gave up 10 bases; unmatched junction bases: 15. The CDR3 nucleotides are TGCAGCCTAACCCACCCTAGCGGGGTTGAAGAGCAGTTCTTC. It is translated as CSLTHPSGVEEQFF.

V and J are TRBV28 and TRBJ1-2, with 9 bases aligning to TRBD1. There are 13 residues in the CDR3. Germline assignment: CDR1 MDHEN and CDR2 SYDVKM. After removal of 6 bases from V and 7 bases from J, the junction contained 6 bases not matched to a gene. Here the CDR3 DNA reads TGTGCCAGCAGATCTGACAGGGGGGGTGGCTACACCTTC. It codes for CASRSDRGGGYTF.

The J gene is TRBJ2-5, the V gene TRBV7-8; a possible D gene is TRBD1 (7 bases). The CDR3 has 16 residues. The V and J ends lost 4 bases and 0 bases respectively, with 15 bases between them. Germline values: CDR1 SGHVS, CDR2 FQNEAQ. DNA for the CDR3: TGTGCCAGCAGCTCGAGGGGGCGGGGCTACCAAGAGACCCAGTACTTC. It specifies CASSSRGRGYQETQYF. Drawing the rest from reference TRBV7-8 and TRBJ2-5, the complete variable domain is GAGVSQSPRYKVAKRGQDVALRCDPISGHVSLFWYQQALGQGPEFLTYFQNEAQLDKSGLPSDRFFAERPEGSVSTLKIQRTQQEDSAVYLCASSSRGRGYQETQYFGPGTRLLVL.

The V gene is TRBV9, the J gene TRBJ1-5; D uncertain. The V and J ends lost 0 bases and 7 bases respectively, with 14 bases between them. CDR3 length equals 15 residues. Germline CDR1 reads SGDLS; CDR2 reads YYNGEE. The CDR3 sequence is CASSVDAGVRQPQHF. The CDR3 region has the DNA TGTGCCAGCAGCGTAGATGCCGGGGTTCGCCAGCCCCAGCATTTT. The variable domain in full, completed from reference TRBV9 and TRBJ1-5, reads DSGVTQTPKHLITATGQRVTLRCSPRSGDLSVYWYQQSLDQGLQFLIQYYNGEERAKGNILERFSAQQFPDLHSELNLSSLELGDSALYFCASSVDAGVRQPQHFGDGTRLSIL.

This clone appeared a few times. The chain carries TRBV6-1 and TRBJ1-1; maybe TRBD1 (5 bases). The V gene's germline CDR1 is MNHNS and CDR2 SASEGT. The CDR3 is 13 residues long. The V end was cut by 7 bases, the J end by 3 bases, with 12 bases between. In DNA, the CDR3 is TGTGCCAGCAAGTCAACAGGACACACTGAAGCTTTCTTT. Its protein product is CASKSTGHTEAFF.

In its sample, this clone was seen once. This rearrangement joins TRBV7-9 to TRBJ1-5; TRBD1 is a possible D gene (5 bases). CDR1 and CDR2 from the germline V gene are SEHNR and FQNEAQ (reference sequence). V lost 6 bases and J 4 bases, leaving 10 bases between the germline ends. The CDR3 extends over 13 amino acids. The DNA for the CDR3 is TGTGCCAGCAGTCAGGGTGGAAATCAGCCCCAGCATTTT. Protein: CASSQGGNQPQHF.

The V gene is TRBV5-4, the J gene TRBJ1-2; 9 bases line up with TRBD1. After removal of 1 base from V and 6 bases from J, the junction contained 7 bases not matched to a gene. The CDR3 totals 15 residues. Germline assignment: CDR1 SGHNT and CDR2 YYREEE (reference sequence). CDR3 in DNA: TGTGCCAGCAGCTTGAGCGGGACAGGGTTTGATGGCTACACCTTC. Its translation is CASSLSGTGFDGYTF.